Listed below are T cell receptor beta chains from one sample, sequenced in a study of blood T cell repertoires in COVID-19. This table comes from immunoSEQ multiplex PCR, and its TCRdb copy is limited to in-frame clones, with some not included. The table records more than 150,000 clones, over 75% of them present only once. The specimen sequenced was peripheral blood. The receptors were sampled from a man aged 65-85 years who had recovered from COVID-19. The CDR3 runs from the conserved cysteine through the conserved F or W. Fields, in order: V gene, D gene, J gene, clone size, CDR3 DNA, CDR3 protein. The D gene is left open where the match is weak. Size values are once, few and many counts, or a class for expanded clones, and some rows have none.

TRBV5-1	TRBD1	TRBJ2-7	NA	TGCGCCAGCAGCTTGTCCGTGACAGGGAGCGGAGAGCAGTACTTC	CASSLSVTGSGEQYF
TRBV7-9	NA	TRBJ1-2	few	TGTGCCAGCAGAGGACGGGGGACCGTCTCCTATGGCTACACCTTC	CASRGRGTVSYGYTF
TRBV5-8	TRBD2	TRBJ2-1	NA	TGTGCCAGCAGCATCGGGACTAGCGGGGGGGGTGATGAGCAGTTCTTC	CASSIGTSGGGDEQFF
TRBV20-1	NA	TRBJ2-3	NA	TGCAGTGCTAGTCAAACAGGGTTGGGAACAGATACGCAGTATTTT	CSASQTGLGTDTQYF
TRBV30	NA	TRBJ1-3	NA	TGTGCCTGGAGCCTGTCTGGAAACACCATATATTTT	CAWSLSGNTIYF
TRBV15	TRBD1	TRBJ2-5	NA	TGTGCCACCAGCATAGGGGGCACCTCCCAAGAGACCCAGTACTTC	CATSIGGTSQETQYF
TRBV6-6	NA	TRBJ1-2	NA	TGTGCCAGCAGTTATCAGGGCGATTTAGCTAACTATGGCTACACCTTC	CASSYQGDLANYGYTF
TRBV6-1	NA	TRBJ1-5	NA	TGTGCCAGCAGTGAAGCACAGCCTTTCCGTCAGCCCCAGCATTTT	CASSEAQPFRQPQHF
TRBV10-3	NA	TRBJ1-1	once	TGTGCCATCAGACTACAGGGTGACACTGAAGCTTTCTTT	CAIRLQGDTEAFF
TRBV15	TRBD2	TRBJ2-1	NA	TGTGCCACCAGCAGAGATCCTCATCTAGCGGGAGGGCCCCATGAGCAGTTCTTC	CATSRDPHLAGGPHEQFF
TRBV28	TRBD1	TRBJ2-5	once	TGTGCCAGCAGTTTTGGGACAGGCGGGGAGACCCAGTACTTC	CASSFGTGGETQYF
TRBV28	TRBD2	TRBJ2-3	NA	TGTGCCAGCAGCCTTAGCGGGACTAGCACAGATACGCAGTATTTT	CASSLSGTSTDTQYF
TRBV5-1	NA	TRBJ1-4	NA	TGCGCCAGCAGCTTGGACAGGTCTAATGAAAAACTGTTTTTT	CASSLDRSNEKLFF
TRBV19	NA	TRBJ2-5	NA	TGTGCCAGTAGTATAGGGGGGGGCCGGGGGGAGACCCAGTACTTC	CASSIGGGRGETQYF
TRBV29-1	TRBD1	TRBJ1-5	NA	TGCAGCGTGACCCTGGGGACAGCAAATCAGCCCCAGCATTTT	CSVTLGTANQPQHF
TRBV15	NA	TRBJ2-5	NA	TGTGCCACCAGCAGAGATCTGAAATATGCGGTTCGGGAGACCCAGTACTTC	CATSRDLKYAVRETQYF
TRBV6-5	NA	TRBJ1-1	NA	TGTGCCAGCAGCCGCGACGGGGCTTTCTTT	CASSRDGAFF
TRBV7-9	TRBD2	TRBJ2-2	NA	TGTGCCAGCAGCTTAATGTCTAGCGGGAGTTGGACCGGGGAGCTGTTTTTT	CASSLMSSGSWTGELFF
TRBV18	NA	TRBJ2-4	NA	TGTGCCAGCTCACCGGCGGTAGCCAAAAACATTCAGTACTTC	CASSPAVAKNIQYF
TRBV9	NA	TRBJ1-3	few	TGTGCCAGCAGCGTTGCGACTGCTCTATCTGGAAACACCATATATTTT	CASSVATALSGNTIYF
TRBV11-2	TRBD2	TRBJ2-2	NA	TGTGCCAGCAGCTTACTCGGGAGGGTGAGCACCGGGGAGCTGTTTTTT	CASSLLGRVSTGELFF
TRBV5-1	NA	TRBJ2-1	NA	TGCGCCAGCAGCTTGAGTGAGGGAGGCCCCTACAATGAGCAGTTCTTC	CASSLSEGGPYNEQFF
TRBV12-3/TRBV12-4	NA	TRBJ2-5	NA	TGTGCCAGCAGTTTCAGGGGTGAGACCCAGTACTTC	CASSFRGETQYF
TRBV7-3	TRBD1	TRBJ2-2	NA	TGTGCCAGCAGCTCACAGGGGGCTACGAACACCGGGGAGCTGTTTTTT	CASSSQGATNTGELFF
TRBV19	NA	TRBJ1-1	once	TGTGCCAGTACTCCTCACCGGGGGAACACTGAAGCTTTCTTT	CASTPHRGNTEAFF
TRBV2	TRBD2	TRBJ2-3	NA	TGTGCCAGCAGTGGGGCGGGGGAGAGGACAGATACGCAGTATTTT	CASSGAGERTDTQYF
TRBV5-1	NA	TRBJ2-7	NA	TGCGCCAGCAGCTTAGGGACCAACGCGGGAGAGCAGTACTTC	CASSLGTNAGEQYF
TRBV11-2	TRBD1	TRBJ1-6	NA	TGTGCCAGCAGCATTACGACAGGGAATAATTCACCCCTCCACTTT	CASSITTGNNSPLHF
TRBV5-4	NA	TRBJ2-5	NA	TGTGCCAGCAGCTTGCGAATAGCAGGGGAGACCCAGTACTTC	CASSLRIAGETQYF
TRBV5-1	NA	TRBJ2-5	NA	TGCGCCAGCAGCTTGCGCGCATCCCGAGAGACCCAGTACTTC	CASSLRASRETQYF
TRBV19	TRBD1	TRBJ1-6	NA	TGTGCCAGTAGTAAGCAGGACAGGGTGGGGTCACCCCTCCACTTT	CASSKQDRVGSPLHF
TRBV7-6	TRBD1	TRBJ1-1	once	TGTGCCAGCAGCCGCGGGACAGGGTGGGCCACTGAAGCTTTCTTT	CASSRGTGWATEAFF
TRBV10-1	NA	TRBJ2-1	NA	TGCGCCAGCAGTGAGTCCTACAGTGAGCAGTTCTTC	CASSESYSEQFF
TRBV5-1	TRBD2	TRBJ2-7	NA	TGCGCCAGCAGCTTGGCCCAGGATAGCGGGGCCTCCTACGAGCAGTACTTC	CASSLAQDSGASYEQYF
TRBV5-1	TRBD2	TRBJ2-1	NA	TGCGCCAGCAGCACATCGACTAGCGTCTACAATGAGCAGTTCTTC	CASSTSTSVYNEQFF
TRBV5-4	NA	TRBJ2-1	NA	TGTGCCAGCAGCTTGGAGGTAGCGGACAATGAGCAGTTCTTC	CASSLEVADNEQFF
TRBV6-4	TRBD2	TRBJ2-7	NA	TGTGCCAGGCGGCGCGGGGGGCGAACCTACGAGCAGTACTTC	CARRRGGRTYEQYF
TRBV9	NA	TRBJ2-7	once	TGTGCCAGCAGCGTAGGTGGGGGCGCTCGGGCCTACGAGCAGTACTTC	CASSVGGGARAYEQYF
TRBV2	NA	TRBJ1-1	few	TGTGCCAGCAGCCGGAGACGGCTGAACACTGAAGCTTTCTTT	CASSRRRLNTEAFF
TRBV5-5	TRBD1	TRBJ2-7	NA	TGTGCCAGCAGCCTGTCAGGGGGAAACGCCTACGAGCAGTACTTC	CASSLSGGNAYEQYF
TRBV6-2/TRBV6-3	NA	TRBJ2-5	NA	TGTGCCAGCAGTTACAATAATCTCCAAGAGACCCAGTACTTC	CASSYNNLQETQYF
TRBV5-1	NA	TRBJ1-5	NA	TGCGCCAGCAGCCCGGACGGACAGATCAATCAGCCCCAGCATTTT	CASSPDGQINQPQHF
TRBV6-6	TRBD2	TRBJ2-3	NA	TGTGCCAGCAGTGCACTAGCGGGAGGAAGCACAGATACGCAGTATTTT	CASSALAGGSTDTQYF